The subject of this entry is one T cell receptor (beta chain). The record originates from a study of cytomegalovirus exposure and HLA in healthy donors. Amplification used 60 Vbeta primers and 13 Jbeta primers. Measured with immunoSEQ multiplex PCR; TCRdb has only the in-frame clones, and not every one. The data contain around 150,000 clones, roughly 80% of them singletons. The origin of this receptor is a man aged 40-55 years in good health and CMV-seronegative. The sample comprised PBMCs.

CDR3 sequence: CSVEVQTGRTDTQYF. The CDR3 DNA follows: TGCAGCGTTGAAGTACAAACAGGGCGGACAGATACGCAGTATTTT. This rearrangement joins TRBV29-1 to TRBJ2-3; D may be TRBD1 (6 bases). The CDR3 extends over 15 amino acids. The V end lost 1 base, the J end lost 3 bases, and 14 bases lay between the germline ends. Germline V gene lookup returns CDR1 SQVTM and CDR2 ANQGSEA.